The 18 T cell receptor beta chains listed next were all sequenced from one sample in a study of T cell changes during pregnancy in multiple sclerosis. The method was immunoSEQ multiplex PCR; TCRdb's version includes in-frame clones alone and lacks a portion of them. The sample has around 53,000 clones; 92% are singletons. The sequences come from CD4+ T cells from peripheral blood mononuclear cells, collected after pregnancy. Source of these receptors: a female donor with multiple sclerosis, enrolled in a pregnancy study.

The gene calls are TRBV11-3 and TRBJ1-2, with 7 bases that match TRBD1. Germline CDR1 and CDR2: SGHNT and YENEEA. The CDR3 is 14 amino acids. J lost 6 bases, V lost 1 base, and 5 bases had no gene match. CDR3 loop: CASSLGRTGDGYTF. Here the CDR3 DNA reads TGTGCCAGCAGCTTAGGGAGGACAGGAGATGGCTACACCTTC.

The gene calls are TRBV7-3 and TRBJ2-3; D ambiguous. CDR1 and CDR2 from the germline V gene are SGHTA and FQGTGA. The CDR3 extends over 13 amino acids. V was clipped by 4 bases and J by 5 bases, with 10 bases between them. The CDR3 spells CASSSRLGDTQYF. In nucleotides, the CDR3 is TGTGCCAGCAGCTCCCGACTGGGAGATACGCAGTATTTT. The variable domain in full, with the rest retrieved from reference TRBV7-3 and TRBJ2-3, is GAGVSQTPSNKVTEKGKYVELRCDPISGHTALYWYRQSLGQGPEFLIYFQGTGAADDSGLPNDRFFAVRPEGSVSTLKIQRTERGDSAVYLCASSSRLGDTQYFGPGTRLTVL.

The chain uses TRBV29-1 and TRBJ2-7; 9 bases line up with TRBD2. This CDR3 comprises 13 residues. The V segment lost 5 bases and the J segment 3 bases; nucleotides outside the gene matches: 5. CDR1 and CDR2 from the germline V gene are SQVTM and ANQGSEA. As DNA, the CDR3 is TGCAGCGTTTGGACAGCGGGGGGCTACGAGCAGTACTTC. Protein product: CSVWTAGGYEQYF.

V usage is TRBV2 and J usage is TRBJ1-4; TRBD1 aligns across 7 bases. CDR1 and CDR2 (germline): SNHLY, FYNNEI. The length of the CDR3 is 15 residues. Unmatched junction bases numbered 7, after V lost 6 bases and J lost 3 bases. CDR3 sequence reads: CASSPQGMANEKLFF. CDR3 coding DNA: TGTGCCAGCAGCCCACAGGGGATGGCTAATGAAAAACTGTTTTTT.

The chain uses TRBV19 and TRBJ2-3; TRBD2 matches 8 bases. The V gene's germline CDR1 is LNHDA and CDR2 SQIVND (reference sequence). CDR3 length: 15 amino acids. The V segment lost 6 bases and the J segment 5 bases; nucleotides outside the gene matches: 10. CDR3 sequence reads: CASRPGGLGRDTQYF. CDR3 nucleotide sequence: TGTGCCAGTAGACCCGGGGGACTAGGACGAGATACGCAGTATTTT. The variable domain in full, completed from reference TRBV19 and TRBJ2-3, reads DGGITQSPKYLFRKEGQNVTLSCEQNLNHDAMYWYRQDPGQGLRLIYYSQIVNDFQKGDIAEGYSVSREKKESFPLTVTSAQKNPTAFYLCASRPGGLGRDTQYFGPGTRLTVL.

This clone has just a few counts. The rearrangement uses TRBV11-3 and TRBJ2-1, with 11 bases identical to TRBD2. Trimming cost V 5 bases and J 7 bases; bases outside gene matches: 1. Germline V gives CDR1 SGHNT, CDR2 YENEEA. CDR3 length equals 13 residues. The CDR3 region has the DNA TGTGCCAGCAGCCCTAGCGGGGGGAATGAGCAGTTCTTC. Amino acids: CASSPSGGNEQFF. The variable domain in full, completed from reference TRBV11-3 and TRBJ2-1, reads EAGVVQSPRYKIIEKKQPVAFWCNPISGHNTLYWYLQNLGQGPELLIRYENEEAVDDSQLPKDRFSAERLKGVDSTLKIQPAELGDSAVYLCASSPSGGNEQFFGPGTRLTVL.

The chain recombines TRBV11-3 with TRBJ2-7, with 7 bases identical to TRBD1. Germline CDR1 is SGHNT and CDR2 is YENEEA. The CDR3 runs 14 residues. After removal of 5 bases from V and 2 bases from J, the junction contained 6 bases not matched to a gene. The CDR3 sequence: CASSQQQGPYEQYF. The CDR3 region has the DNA TGTGCCAGCAGCCAACAACAGGGGCCCTACGAGCAGTACTTC.

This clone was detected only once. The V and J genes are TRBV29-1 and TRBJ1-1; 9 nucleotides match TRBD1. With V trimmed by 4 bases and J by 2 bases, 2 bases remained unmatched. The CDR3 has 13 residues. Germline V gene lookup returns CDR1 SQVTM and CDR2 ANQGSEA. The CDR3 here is CSVVDRGNTEAFF. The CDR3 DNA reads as TGCAGCGTTGTGGACAGGGGAAACACTGAAGCTTTCTTT. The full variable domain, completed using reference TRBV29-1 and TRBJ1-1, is SAVISQKPSRDICQRGTSLTIQCQVDSQVTMMFWYRQQPGQSLTLIATANQGSEATYESGFVIDKFPISRPNLTFSTLTVSNMSPEDSSIYLCSVVDRGNTEAFFGQGTRLTVV.

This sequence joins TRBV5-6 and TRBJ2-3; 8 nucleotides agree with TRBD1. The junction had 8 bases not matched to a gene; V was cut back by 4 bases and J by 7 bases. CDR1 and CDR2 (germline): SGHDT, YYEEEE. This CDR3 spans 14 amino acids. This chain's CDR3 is CASSLPTGGYTQYF. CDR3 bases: TGTGCCAGCAGCCTACCTACAGGGGGATATACGCAGTATTTT.

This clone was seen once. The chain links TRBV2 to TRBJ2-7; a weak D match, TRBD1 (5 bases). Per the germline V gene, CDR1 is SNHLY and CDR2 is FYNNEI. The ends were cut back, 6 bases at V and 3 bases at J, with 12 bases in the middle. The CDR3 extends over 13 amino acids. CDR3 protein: CASRTATHYEQYF. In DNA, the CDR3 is TGTGCCAGCAGGACAGCTACTCACTACGAGCAGTACTTC.

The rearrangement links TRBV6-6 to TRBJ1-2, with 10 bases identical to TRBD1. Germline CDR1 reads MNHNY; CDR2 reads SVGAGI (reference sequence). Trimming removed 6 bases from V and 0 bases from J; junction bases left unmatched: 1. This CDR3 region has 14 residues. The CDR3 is CASRGTGANYGYTF. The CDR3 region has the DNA TGTGCCAGCAGGGGGACAGGGGCTAACTATGGCTACACCTTC.

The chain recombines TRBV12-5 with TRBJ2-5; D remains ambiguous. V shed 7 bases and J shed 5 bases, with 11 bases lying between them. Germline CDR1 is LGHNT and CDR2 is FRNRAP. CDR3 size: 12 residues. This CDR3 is CASVASGETQYF. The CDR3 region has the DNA TGTGCTAGTGTGGCTAGTGGGGAGACCCAGTACTTC.

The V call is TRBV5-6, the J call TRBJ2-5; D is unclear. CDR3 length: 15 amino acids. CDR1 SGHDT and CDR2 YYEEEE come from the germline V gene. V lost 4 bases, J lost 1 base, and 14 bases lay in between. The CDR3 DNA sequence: TGTGCCAGCAGCCCCCAGGTATTAAGCCAAGAGACCCAGTACTTC. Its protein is CASSPQVLSQETQYF.

CDR3 region: CASSRREPGNTGELFF. The CDR3 region has the DNA TGTGCCAGCAGCCGACGCGAGCCGGGGAACACCGGGGAGCTGTTTTTT. The gene calls are TRBV7-8 and TRBJ2-2, with D uncertain. The CDR3 extends over 16 amino acids. Germline CDR1 SGHVS, CDR2 FQNEAQ. V dropped 5 bases and J dropped 1 base, with 14 bases sitting between them.

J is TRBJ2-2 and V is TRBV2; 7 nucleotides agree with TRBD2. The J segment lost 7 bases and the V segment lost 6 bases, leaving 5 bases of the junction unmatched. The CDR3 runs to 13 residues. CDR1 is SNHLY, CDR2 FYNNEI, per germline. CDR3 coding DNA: TGTGCCAGCAGAATGGGGGGGGGCGGGGAGCTGTTTTTT. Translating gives CASRMGGGGELFF.

The CDR3 DNA is TGCGCCAGCAGCCAAGATCCCGGGGAGTCAGTTGGGGCCAACGTCCTGACTTTC. Amino acids: CASSQDPGESVGANVLTF. J is TRBJ2-6 and V is TRBV4-3; D might be TRBD2 (5 bases). The CDR3 contains 18 residues. V was trimmed by 0 bases and J by 3 bases, leaving 15 bases between them. CDR1 is LGHNA and CDR2 is YSLEER in the germline V gene.

CDR3 sequence reads: CASSQVPGQGYGYTF. CDR3 bases: TGCGCCAGCAGCCAAGTGCCGGGACAGGGTTATGGCTACACCTTC. V usage is TRBV4-3 and J usage is TRBJ1-2; 9 positions agree with TRBD1. V gave up 1 base and J gave up 5 bases; unmatched junction bases: 5. This CDR3 contains 15 residues. Germline V CDR1 and CDR2: LGHNA, YSLEER.

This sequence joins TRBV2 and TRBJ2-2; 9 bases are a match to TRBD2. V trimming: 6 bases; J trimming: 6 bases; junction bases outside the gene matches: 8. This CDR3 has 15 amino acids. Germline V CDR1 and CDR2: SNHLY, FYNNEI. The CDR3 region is CASRAGTSFAGELFF. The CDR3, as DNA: TGTGCCAGCAGGGCCGGGACTAGCTTCGCCGGGGAGCTGTTTTTT.